These 5 T cell receptor beta chains came from one sample sequenced in a study of cytomegalovirus exposure and HLA in healthy donors. Using immunoSEQ multiplex PCR, the repertoire was profiled, and TCRdb retains in-frame clones only, with some absent. The repertoire holds roughly 200,000 clones, around nine tenths seen once, with 7.2% in the top ten. Material: PBMCs. Receptors were obtained from a man aged 25 to 40 in good health and CMV-seropositive.

This chain connects TRBV2 to TRBJ1-1; TRBD1 might be the D (5 bases). V lost 4 bases, J lost 5 bases, and 8 bases lay in between. The CDR3 is made up of 12 amino acids. Germline CDR1 reads SNHLY; CDR2 reads FYNNEI. CDR3 protein: CASSGGITEAFF. In DNA, the CDR3 is TGTGCCAGCAGTGGGGGGATTACTGAAGCTTTCTTT.

J is TRBJ1-1 and V is TRBV5-6; 7 bases match TRBD1. The CDR3 loop spans 15 amino acids. The V gene end was trimmed by 6 bases and the J gene end by 4 bases; junction bases not matched to a gene: 12. Germline V gene data show CDR1 as SGHDT and CDR2 as YYEEEE. The CDR3 loop is CASNLKQGWVTEAFF. CDR3 in DNA: TGTGCCAGCAACCTTAAACAGGGGTGGGTCACTGAAGCTTTCTTT.

The chain combines TRBV6-6 with TRBJ1-6, with TRBD1 matching over 10 bases. Germline CDR1 and CDR2: MNHNY and SVGAGI (reference sequence). The V gene end was trimmed by 6 bases and the J gene end by 10 bases; junction bases not matched to a gene: 12. This CDR3 has 16 residues. CDR3 bases: TGTGCCAGCAGAACCGGGACAGGGGTTTTTCGGTCACCCCTCCACTTT. It codes for CASRTGTGVFRSPLHF.

The chain couples TRBV2 to TRBJ2-5; no clear D. CDR3 length: 14 residues. V gave up 0 bases and J gave up 4 bases, with 9 bases separating them. Germline CDR1 SNHLY, CDR2 FYNNEI. As DNA, the CDR3 is TGTGCCAGCAGTGAAGCGCTCTCAGCAGAGACCCAGTACTTC. Translation: CASSEALSAETQYF.

The V call is TRBV7-7, the J call TRBJ2-5, with TRBD1 matching 7 bases. The CDR3 is 14 amino acids. Germline CDR1 reads SSHAT; CDR2 reads FNYEAQ (reference sequence). Trimming at V came to 5 bases and at J to 2 bases, leaving 5 bases not matched to a gene. The CDR3 nucleotides are TGTGCCAGCAGCCGTTCAGGGGGTCAAGAGACCCAGTACTTC. Translation gives CASSRSGGQETQYF.